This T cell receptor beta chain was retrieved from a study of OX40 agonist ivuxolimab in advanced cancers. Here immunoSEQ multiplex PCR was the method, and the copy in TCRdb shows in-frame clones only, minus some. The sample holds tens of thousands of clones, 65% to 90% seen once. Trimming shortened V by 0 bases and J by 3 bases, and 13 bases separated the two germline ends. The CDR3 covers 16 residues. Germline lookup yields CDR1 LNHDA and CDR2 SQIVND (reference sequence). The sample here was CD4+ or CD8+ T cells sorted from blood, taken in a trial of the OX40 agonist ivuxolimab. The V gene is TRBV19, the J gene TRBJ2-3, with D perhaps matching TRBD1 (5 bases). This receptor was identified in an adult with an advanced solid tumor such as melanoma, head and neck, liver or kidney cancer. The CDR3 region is CASSIDARTFTDTQYF. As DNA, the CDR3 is TGTGCCAGTAGTATAGATGCCAGGACATTTACAGATACGCAGTATTTT.